This T cell receptor beta chain came from a study of cytomegalovirus exposure and HLA in healthy donors. Study-wide points: Data from an earlier analysis indicated that most TCR beta V segments were productive either about 87% or about 30% of the time. Sequencing depth across donors, presence/absence analyses assumed, was roughly uniform.

Germline V gene data show CDR1 as SQVTM and CDR2 as ANQGSEA. With 7 bases removed from V and 8 bases from J, the gap between germline ends came to 11 bases. This CDR3 is 10 amino acids long. To note about this clone: Antigen: not known. The sample carries other DNA sequences with the same CDR3.

This PCR relied on a set of 60 Vbeta primers and 13 Jbeta primers. Sequencing was performed with immunoSEQ multiplex PCR; in TCRdb, only in-frame clones are kept and a portion is missing. This sample has under 250,000 clones; about 78% occur once, and the top ten carry 3% to 4.5%. The chain links TRBV29-1 to TRBJ1-1, with D tentatively TRBD1 (6 bases). Sample: PBMCs. The sequence came from a male donor in good health and CMV-seronegative. Written as DNA, the CDR3 is TGCAGCGGCGGGGGGACAGAAGCTTTCTTT. Amino acid sequence: CSGGGTEAFF.